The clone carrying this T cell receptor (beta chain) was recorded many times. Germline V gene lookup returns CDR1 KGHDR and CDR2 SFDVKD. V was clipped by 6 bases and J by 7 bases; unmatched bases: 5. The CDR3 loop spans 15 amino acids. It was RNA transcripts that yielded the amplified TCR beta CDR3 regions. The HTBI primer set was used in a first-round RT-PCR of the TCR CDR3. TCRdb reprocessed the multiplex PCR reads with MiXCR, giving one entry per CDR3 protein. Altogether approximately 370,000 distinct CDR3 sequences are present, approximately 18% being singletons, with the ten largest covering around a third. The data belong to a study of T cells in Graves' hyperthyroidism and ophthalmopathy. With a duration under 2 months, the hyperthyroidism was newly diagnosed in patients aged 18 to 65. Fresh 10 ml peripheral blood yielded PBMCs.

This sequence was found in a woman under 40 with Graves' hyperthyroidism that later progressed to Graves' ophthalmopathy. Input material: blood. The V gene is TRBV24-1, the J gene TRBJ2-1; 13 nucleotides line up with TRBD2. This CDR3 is CATSRTSGGLNEQFF. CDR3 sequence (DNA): TGTGCCACCAGTAGGACTAGCGGGGGTTTGAATGAGCAGTTCTTC.